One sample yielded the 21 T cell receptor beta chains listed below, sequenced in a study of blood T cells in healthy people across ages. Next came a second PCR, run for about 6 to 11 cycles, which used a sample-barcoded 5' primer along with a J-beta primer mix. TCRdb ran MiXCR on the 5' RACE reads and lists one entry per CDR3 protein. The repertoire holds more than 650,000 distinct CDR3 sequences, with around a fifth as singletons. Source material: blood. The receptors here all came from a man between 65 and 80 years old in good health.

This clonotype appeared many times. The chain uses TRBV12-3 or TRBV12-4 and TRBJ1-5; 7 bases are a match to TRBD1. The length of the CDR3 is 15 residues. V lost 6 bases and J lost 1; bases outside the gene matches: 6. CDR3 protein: CASSDDRVSNQPQHF. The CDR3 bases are TGTGCCAGCAGCGATGACAGGGTCAGCAATCAGCCCCAGCATTTT.

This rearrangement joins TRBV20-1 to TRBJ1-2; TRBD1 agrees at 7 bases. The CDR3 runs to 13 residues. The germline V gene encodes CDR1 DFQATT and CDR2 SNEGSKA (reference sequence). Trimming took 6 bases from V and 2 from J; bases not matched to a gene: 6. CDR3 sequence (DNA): TGCAGTGCGCCCTCACAGGGGAACTATGGCTACACCTTC. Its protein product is CSAPSQGNYGYTF.

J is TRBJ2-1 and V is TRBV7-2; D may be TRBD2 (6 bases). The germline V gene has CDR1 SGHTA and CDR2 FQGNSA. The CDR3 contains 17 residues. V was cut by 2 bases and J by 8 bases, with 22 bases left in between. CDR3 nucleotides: TGTGCCAGCAGCTTACCGAATGCGGGACGAAGCCGCGATGAGCAGTTCTTC. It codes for CASSLPNAGRSRDEQFF.

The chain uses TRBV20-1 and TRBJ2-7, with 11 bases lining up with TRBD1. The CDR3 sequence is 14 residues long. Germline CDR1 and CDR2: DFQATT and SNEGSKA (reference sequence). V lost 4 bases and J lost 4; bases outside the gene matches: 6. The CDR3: CSATYGQGAYEQYF. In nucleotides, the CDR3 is TGCAGTGCTACCTACGGACAGGGGGCATACGAGCAGTACTTC.

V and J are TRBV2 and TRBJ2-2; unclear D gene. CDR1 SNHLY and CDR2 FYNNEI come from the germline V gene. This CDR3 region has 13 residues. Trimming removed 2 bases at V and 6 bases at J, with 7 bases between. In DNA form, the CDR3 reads TGTGCCAGCAGTGAACAGGATGCCGGGGAGCTGTTTTTT. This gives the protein CASSEQDAGELFF.

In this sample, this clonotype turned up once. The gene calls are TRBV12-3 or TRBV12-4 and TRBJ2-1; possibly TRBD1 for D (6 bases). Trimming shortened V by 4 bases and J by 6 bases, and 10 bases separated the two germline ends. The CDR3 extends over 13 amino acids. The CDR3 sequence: CASSWQGSNEQFF. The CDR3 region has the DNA TGTGCCAGCAGTTGGCAGGGGTCCAATGAGCAGTTCTTC.

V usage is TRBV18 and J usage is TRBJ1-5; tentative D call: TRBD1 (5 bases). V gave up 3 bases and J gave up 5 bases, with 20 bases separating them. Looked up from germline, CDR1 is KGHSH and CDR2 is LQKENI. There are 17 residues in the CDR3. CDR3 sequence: CASSPPRRDGNHQPQHF. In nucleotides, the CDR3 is TGTGCCAGCTCACCGCCGCGGAGGGACGGTAACCATCAGCCCCAGCATTTT.

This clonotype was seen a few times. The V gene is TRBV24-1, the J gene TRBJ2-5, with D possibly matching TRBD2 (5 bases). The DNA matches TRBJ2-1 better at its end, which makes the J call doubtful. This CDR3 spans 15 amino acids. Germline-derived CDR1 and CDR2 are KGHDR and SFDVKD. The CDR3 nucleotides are TGTGCCACCAGTGATTCATCCGGGGTCCGCAATGAGCAGTTCTTC. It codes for CATSDSSGVRNEQFF.

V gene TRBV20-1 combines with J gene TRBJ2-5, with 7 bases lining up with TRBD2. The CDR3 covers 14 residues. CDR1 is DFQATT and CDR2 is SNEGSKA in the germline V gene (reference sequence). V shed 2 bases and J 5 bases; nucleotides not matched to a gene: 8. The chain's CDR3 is CSARNSGERETQYF. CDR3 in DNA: TGCAGTGCTAGAAACAGCGGGGAAAGGGAGACCCAGTACTTC.

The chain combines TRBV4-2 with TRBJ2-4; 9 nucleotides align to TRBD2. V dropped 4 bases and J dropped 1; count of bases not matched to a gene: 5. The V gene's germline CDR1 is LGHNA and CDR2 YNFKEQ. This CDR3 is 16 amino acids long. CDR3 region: CASSLKREVAKNIQYF. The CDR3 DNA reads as TGTGCCAGCAGCCTGAAGCGGGAGGTTGCCAAAAACATTCAGTACTTC.

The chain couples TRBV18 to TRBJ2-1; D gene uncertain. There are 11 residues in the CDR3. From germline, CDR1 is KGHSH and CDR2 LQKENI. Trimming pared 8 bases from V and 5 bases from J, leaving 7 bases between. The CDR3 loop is CASAINNEQFF. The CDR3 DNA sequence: TGTGCCAGCGCGATAAACAATGAGCAGTTCTTC.

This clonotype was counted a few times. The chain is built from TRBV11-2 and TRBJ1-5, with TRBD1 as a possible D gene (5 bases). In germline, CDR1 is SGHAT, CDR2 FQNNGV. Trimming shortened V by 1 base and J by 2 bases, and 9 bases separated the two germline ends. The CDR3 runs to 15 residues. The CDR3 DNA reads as TGTGCCAGCAGCTTAGCGTGGGGGGGCAATCAGCCCCAGCATTTT. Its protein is CASSLAWGGNQPQHF.

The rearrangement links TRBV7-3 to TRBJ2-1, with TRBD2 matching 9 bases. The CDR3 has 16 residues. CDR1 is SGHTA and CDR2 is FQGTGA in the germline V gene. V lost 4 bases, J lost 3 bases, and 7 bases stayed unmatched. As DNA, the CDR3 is TGTGCCAGCAGCTCCATAGCGGGAGCAAACTACAATGAGCAGTTCTTC. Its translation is CASSSIAGANYNEQFF.

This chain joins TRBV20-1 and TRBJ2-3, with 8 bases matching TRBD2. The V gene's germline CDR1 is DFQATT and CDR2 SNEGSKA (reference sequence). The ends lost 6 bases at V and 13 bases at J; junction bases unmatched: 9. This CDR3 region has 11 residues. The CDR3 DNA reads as TGCAGTGCCACGATGCGGGGGGCTGAGTATTTT. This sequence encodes CSATMRGAEYF.

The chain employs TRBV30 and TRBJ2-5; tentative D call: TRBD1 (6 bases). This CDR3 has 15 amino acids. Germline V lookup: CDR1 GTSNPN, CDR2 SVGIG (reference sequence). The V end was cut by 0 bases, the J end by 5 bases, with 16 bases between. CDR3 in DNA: TGTGCCTGGAGTGTAGCAGGGGTCCTCCGGGAGACCCAGTACTTC. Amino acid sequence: CAWSVAGVLRETQYF.

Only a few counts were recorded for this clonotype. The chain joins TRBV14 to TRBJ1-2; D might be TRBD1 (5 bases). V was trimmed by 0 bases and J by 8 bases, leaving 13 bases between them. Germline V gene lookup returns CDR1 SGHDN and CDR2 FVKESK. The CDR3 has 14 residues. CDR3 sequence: CASSQDGAVRGYTF. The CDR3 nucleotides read TGTGCCAGCAGCCAAGATGGGGCAGTCCGGGGCTACACCTTC.

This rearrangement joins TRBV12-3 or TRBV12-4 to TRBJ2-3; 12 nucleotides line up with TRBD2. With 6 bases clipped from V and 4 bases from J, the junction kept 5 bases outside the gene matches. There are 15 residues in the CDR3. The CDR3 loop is CASSGTSGLPDTQYF. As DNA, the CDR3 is TGTGCCAGCAGCGGGACTAGCGGGTTACCAGATACGCAGTATTTT.

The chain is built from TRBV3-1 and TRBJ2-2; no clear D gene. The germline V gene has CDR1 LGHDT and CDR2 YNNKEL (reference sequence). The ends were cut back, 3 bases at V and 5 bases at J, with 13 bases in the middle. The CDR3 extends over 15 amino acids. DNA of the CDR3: TGTGCCAGCAGCCACAGGAGTACCAAAACCGGGGAGCTGTTTTTT. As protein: CASSHRSTKTGELFF.

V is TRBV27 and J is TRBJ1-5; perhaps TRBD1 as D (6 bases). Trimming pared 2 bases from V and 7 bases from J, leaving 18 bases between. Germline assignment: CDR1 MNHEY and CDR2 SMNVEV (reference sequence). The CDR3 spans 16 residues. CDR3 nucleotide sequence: TGTGCCAGCAGTTTAGTCGGCCGGACAGTGGGGCAGCCCCAGCATTTT. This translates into CASSLVGRTVGQPQHF.

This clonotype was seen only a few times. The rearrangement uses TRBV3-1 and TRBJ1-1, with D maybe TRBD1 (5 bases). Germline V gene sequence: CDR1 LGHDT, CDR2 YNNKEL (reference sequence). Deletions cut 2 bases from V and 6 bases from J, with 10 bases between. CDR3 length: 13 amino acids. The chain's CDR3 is CASSQNQGAEAFF. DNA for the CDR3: TGTGCCAGCAGCCAAAACCAGGGAGCTGAAGCTTTCTTT.

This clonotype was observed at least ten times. The CDR3 sequence is CSASRQGVTDTQYF. The CDR3 coding sequence is TGCAGTGCTTCCCGACAGGGGGTCACAGATACGCAGTATTTT. The gene calls are TRBV20-1 and TRBJ2-3; 9 bases are a match to TRBD1. V lost 5 bases to trimming and J lost 2 bases; unmatched junction nucleotides: 5. Germline values: CDR1 DFQATT, CDR2 SNEGSKA (reference sequence). CDR3 length equals 14 residues.